The sequence of this T cell receptor beta chain was determined in a study of OX40 agonist ivuxolimab in advanced cancers. Study-wide context: The diagnoses of dose-escalation patients were hepatocellular carcinoma, melanoma, renal cell or head and neck cancer.

In the case of this clone: Antigen unknown.

Study-wide points: The antigen specificity of the peripheral T cells (those that were expanded) was not determined.

TCRdb's table, derived via immunoSEQ multiplex PCR, lists solely in-frame clones and lacks some. The sample consists of fewer than 55,000 clones, around 87% of them appearing once. Autoimmune disease history or systemic immunosuppression barred patients. The trim removed 5 bases at V and 6 bases at J, leaving 9 bases unmatched. Germline values: CDR1 SEHNR, CDR2 FQNEAQ (reference sequence). The CDR3 totals 16 residues. The receptor comes from an adult with an advanced solid tumor such as melanoma, head and neck, liver or kidney cancer. The V call is TRBV7-9, the J call TRBJ2-1; 11 bases agree with TRBD1. This specimen was CD4+ or CD8+ T cells sorted from blood, taken in a trial of the OX40 agonist ivuxolimab. CDR3 sequence (DNA): TGTGCCAGCAGCCCTGCGCTCGGGACAGGGGGCAATGAGCAGTTCTTC. This encodes CASSPALGTGGNEQFF.